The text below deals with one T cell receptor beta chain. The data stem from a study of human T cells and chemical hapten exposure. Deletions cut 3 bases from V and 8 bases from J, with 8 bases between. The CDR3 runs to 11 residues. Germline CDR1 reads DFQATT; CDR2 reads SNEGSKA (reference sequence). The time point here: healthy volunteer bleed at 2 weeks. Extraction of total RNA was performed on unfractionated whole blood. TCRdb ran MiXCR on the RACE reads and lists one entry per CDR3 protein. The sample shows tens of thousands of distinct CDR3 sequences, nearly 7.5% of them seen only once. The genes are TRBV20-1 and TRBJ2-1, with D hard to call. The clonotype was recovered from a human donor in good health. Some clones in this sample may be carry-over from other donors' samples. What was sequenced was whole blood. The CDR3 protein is CSASRGDEQFF. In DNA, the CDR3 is TGCAGTGCTAGCCGCGGCGATGAGCAGTTCTTC.